One and the same sample provided the 14 T cell receptor beta chains below, sequenced in a study of regulatory T cells in long-lasting Graves disease. Building of the TCR beta libraries involved iRepertoire HTBI primers and Arm-PCR of CDR3 regions. TCRdb passed the multiplex PCR reads through MiXCR, listing each CDR3 protein once. The sample contains 520,000 or so distinct CDR3 sequences, 9.5% to 15% of which appear only once. Regarding time point: newly diagnosed GD, antithyroid drugs for less than 3 months. The TCR library was prepared using RNA isolated from PBMCs. This same sample was also taken into another study, of T cells in Graves' hyperthyroidism and ophthalmopathy.

The sample here was peripheral blood mononuclear cells (PBMCs), taken at new diagnosis, from a patient treated with antithyroid drugs. The receptors originated from a woman younger than 45 with Graves disease.

This clonotype has at least ten counts. The V call is TRBV3-1, the J call TRBJ2-7; 8 nucleotides match TRBD2. Trimming took 4 bases from V and 3 from J; bases not matched to a gene: 11. Germline CDR1 is LGHDT and CDR2 is YNNKEL (reference sequence). This CDR3 is built from 16 residues. The CDR3 protein is CASSPTPSGSHYEQYF. The CDR3 DNA sequence: TGTGCCAGCAGCCCAACCCCCAGCGGGAGTCACTACGAGCAGTACTTC.

A word on this clonotype: Compared with germline, one end of the junction differs, possibly owing to a read error. The genes are TRBV4-1 and TRBJ1-3; D unresolved. Germline CDR1 is MGHRA and CDR2 is YSYEKL. CDR3 length: 11 amino acids. CDR3 bases: TGCGCCAGCAGCCAAGGGACCACCACATATTTT. Encoded protein: CASSQGTTTYF.

This clonotype was observed many times. The chain employs TRBV12-5 and TRBJ2-2, with 7 bases aligning to TRBD2. Germline lookup yields CDR1 LGHNT and CDR2 FRNRAP. This CDR3 region has 15 residues. V lost 4 bases and J lost 2; bases outside the gene matches: 4. The CDR3 bases are TGTGCTAGTGGTTCGAGCGGGACTAACACCGGGGAGCTGTTTTTT. This sequence encodes CASGSSGTNTGELFF.

The chain has TRBV4-2 and TRBJ1-3, with unresolved D. This CDR3 has 15 amino acids. V lost 8 bases and J 0 bases, leaving 14 bases between the germline ends. The germline CDR1 and CDR2 sequences are LGHNA and YNFKEQ. The CDR3 sequence: CASVIEASSGNTIYF. The DNA of the CDR3 is TGTGCCAGCGTCATAGAAGCCTCCTCTGGAAACACCATATATTTT.

The sample holds many counts of this clonotype. The rearrangement links TRBV10-3 to TRBJ1-1, with 8 bases that match TRBD1. This CDR3 has 13 residues. Germline loops: CDR1 ENHRY, CDR2 SYGVKD. V shed 7 bases and J 1 base; nucleotides not matched to a gene: 2. CDR3 DNA: TGTGCCATCAAAGGGACAGGGAACACTGAAGCTTTCTTT. Amino acids: CAIKGTGNTEAFF.

This clonotype was seen more than once but under ten times. The chain employs TRBV20-1 and TRBJ1-2, with D possibly matching TRBD1 (6 bases). V was pared by 1 base and J by 3 bases, with 12 bases between. The CDR3 sequence is 14 residues long. Germline CDR1 and CDR2: DFQATT and SNEGSKA (reference sequence). The CDR3: CSARGTASDYGYTF. The CDR3 nucleotides read TGCAGTGCTAGAGGGACAGCTTCAGACTATGGCTACACCTTC.

This clonotype was counted between two and nine times. The chain uses TRBV10-3 and TRBJ2-7; TRBD1 agrees at 7 bases. The V gene's germline CDR1 is ENHRY and CDR2 SYGVKD. J was trimmed by 5 bases and V by 8 bases; bases with no gene match: 3. This CDR3 contains 11 residues. CDR3 DNA: TGTGCCATCGGACAGGTGGACGAGCAGTACTTC. Protein product: CAIGQVDEQYF.

V usage is TRBV5-1 and J usage is TRBJ2-3; D is uncertain. Germline V lookup: CDR1 SGHRS, CDR2 YFSETQ. V lost 3 bases to trimming and J lost 0 bases, with 8 bases between them. The CDR3 extends over 14 amino acids. CDR3: CASSSATSTDTQYF. DNA for the CDR3: TGCGCCAGCAGCTCAGCGACTAGCACAGATACGCAGTATTTT.

This clonotype was observed a handful of times. This sequence joins TRBV7-9 and TRBJ1-1; possible D gene TRBD1, 5 bases. CDR3 length: 15 amino acids. Germline V gene data show CDR1 as SEHNR and CDR2 as FQNEAQ (reference sequence). Trimming took 2 bases from V and 7 from J, leaving 17 bases between them. In nucleotides, the CDR3 is TGTGCCAGCAGCTTAACTGACAGCGGGTCAAGTGAAGCTTTCTTT. This gives the protein CASSLTDSGSSEAFF.

This clonotype is a singleton in its sample. This chain connects TRBV18 to TRBJ1-2; possible D gene TRBD1, 6 bases. This CDR3 is 15 amino acids long. V lost 2 bases and J 4 bases, leaving 14 bases between the germline ends. Germline V gives CDR1 KGHSH, CDR2 LQKENI. CDR3 in amino acids: CASSPGGPSGYGYTF. The CDR3 bases are TGTGCCAGCTCACCAGGGGGCCCATCCGGCTATGGCTACACCTTC.

This clonotype occurred many times. The CDR3 DNA reads as TGTGCCAGCTCACCAAGGCAGCTTTCCTACGAGCAGTACTTC. Encoded protein: CASSPRQLSYEQYF. The chain carries TRBV18 and TRBJ2-7; D is undetermined. The CDR3 has 14 amino acids. CDR1 and CDR2 from the germline V gene are KGHSH and LQKENI. Trimming took off 2 bases at V and 1 base at J, with 9 bases between the two ends.

The table lists this clonotype with many counts. One end of the junction fails to match germline, which may point to a read error. This chain uses TRBV29-1 with TRBJ1-1; maybe TRBD1 (5 bases). The germline V gene encodes CDR1 SQVTM and CDR2 ANQGSEA. CDR3 length: 12 residues. The CDR3 DNA reads TGCAGCGTTGCGGGACGTGGCACTGGAGCTTTCTTT. Protein product: CSVAGRGTGAFF.

This clonotype was picked up many times. This sequence joins TRBV7-9 and TRBJ2-7, with 7 bases aligning to TRBD1. The CDR3 is made up of 13 amino acids. The V segment lost 6 bases and the J segment 6 bases; nucleotides outside the gene matches: 8. In germline, CDR1 is SEHNR, CDR2 FQNEAQ (reference sequence). The CDR3 bases are TGTGCCAGCAGACCTACAGGGGACGGCGAGCAGTACTTC. It is translated as CASRPTGDGEQYF. Combining the CDR3 with reference TRBV7-9 and TRBJ2-7 gives the whole variable domain DTGVSQNPRHKITKRGQNVTFRCDPISEHNRLYWYRQTLGQGPEFLTYFQNEAQLEKSRLLSDRFSAERPKGSFSTLEIQRTEQGDSAMYLCASRPTGDGEQYFGPGTRLTVT.

This clonotype was recorded many times. In DNA form, the CDR3 reads TGTGCCAGCAGTCCCTCGTTCGTAGCGGGAGAGTCGGATACGCAGTATTTT. Translating gives CASSPSFVAGESDTQYF. The chain recombines TRBV6-2 or TRBV6-3 with TRBJ2-3; the match to TRBD2 covers 9 bases. Losses at the gene ends were 5 bases for V and 6 bases for J; bases not matched to a gene: 15. The CDR3 has 17 residues. CDR1 is MNHEY, CDR2 SVGEGT, per germline.